These T cell receptor beta chains were read from a single sample in a study of blood T cell repertoires in COVID-19. The method was immunoSEQ multiplex PCR; TCRdb's version includes in-frame clones alone and lacks a portion of them. The profile shows about 320,000 clones, approximately 88% of them singletons. What was sequenced was peripheral blood. These TCRs come from a young woman with COVID-19, enrolled during active disease. Each CDR3 is given with its conserved first and last residue. D genes are given only for firm matches. Clone size is shown for a subset of rows, as once, few, many or a class of expanded clone.

v_gene,d_gene,abundance,j_gene,CDR3nt,CDR3aa
TRBV6-5,TRBD1,.,TRBJ1-2,TGTGCCAGCCGCCGGGAGAGGGACAGGGGCCGTGGCTACACCTTC,CASRRERDRGRGYTF
TRBV18,.,once,TRBJ2-5,TGTGCCAGCTCACCACCTGAACTACAAGAGACCCAGTACTTC,CASSPPELQETQYF
TRBV7-3,.,.,TRBJ2-3,TGTGCCAGCAGCCGCCCGGGGGTCACAGATACGCAGTATTTT,CASSRPGVTDTQYF
TRBV2,.,.,TRBJ2-2,TGTGCCAGCAGTACCCAGGGGACGCTCGGTCGGGGCACCGGGGAGCTGTTTTTT,CASSTQGTLGRGTGELFF
TRBV18,TRBD1,.,TRBJ1-6,TGTGCCAGCTCACCGGGACAGGGAGCCTATAATTCACCCCTCCACTTT,CASSPGQGAYNSPLHF
TRBV3-1/TRBV3-2,TRBD2,.,TRBJ2-7,TGTGCCAGCAGCCAAGATGTGGCACTGGTAGCGGGGGACCTCTCCTACGAGCAGTACTTC,CASSQDVALVAGDLSYEQYF
TRBV7-6,.,.,TRBJ1-4,TGTGCCAGCAGCTTAGGTGGGCAGGGTGTTAATGAAAAACTGTTTTTT,CASSLGGQGVNEKLFF
TRBV2,.,.,TRBJ2-4,TGTGCCAGCAGTGATTGGGCAGGGCCCCCCAAAAACATTCAGTACTTC,CASSDWAGPPKNIQYF
TRBV9,.,.,TRBJ1-6,TGTGCCAGCAGCGTAGAGGGACACCCAAATTCACCCCTCCACTTT,CASSVEGHPNSPLHF
TRBV4-3,.,.,TRBJ1-1,TGCGCCAGCAGCCAAGATGACAGAATGAACACTGAAGCTTTCTTT,CASSQDDRMNTEAFF
TRBV5-1,.,.,TRBJ2-5,TGCGCCAGCAGCTTGGCCGGCAGGGGGAGGTGGGCAGCAAAAGAGACCCAGTACTTC,CASSLAGRGRWAAKETQYF
TRBV4-1,.,.,TRBJ1-4,TGCGCCAGCAGCCAAGCCGGGGGGCGGGTTATTCGGACTAATGAAAAACTGTTTTTT,CASSQAGGRVIRTNEKLFF
TRBV6-5,.,.,TRBJ1-2,TGTGCCAGCAGCCCAACAGTAGTTGGCTACACCTTC,CASSPTVVGYTF
TRBV6-5,TRBD1,.,TRBJ1-1,TGTGCCAGCATTAGGACAGGGGGCACTGAAGCTTTCTTT,CASIRTGGTEAFF
TRBV27,.,.,TRBJ2-3,TGTGCCAGCACCTCGACAGGATACACAGATACGCAGTATTTT,CASTSTGYTDTQYF
TRBV4-1,TRBD1,.,TRBJ1-1,TGCGCCAGCAGCCAAGGCCGACAGGGACAGAAGAAAAACACTGAAGCTTTCTTT,CASSQGRQGQKKNTEAFF
TRBV7-2,TRBD2,.,TRBJ2-2,TGTGCCAGCAGCTTAGGACGAGGGACTAGCGTTGCCGGGGAGCTGTTTTTT,CASSLGRGTSVAGELFF
TRBV6-6,.,.,TRBJ1-4,TGTGCCAGCAAAAAAGGGGGTAATGAAAAACTGTTTTTT,CASKKGGNEKLFF
TRBV10-3,.,.,TRBJ1-4,TGTGCCATCAGTGATGACAGAGAAAAACTGTTTTTT,CAISDDREKLFF
TRBV7-9,.,.,TRBJ1-1,TGTGCCAGCAGCCCGGGTTCAAGGGAAGCTTTCTTT,CASSPGSREAFF
TRBV29-1,.,.,TRBJ2-2,TGCAGCGCCACAGGGTGGACCGGGGAGCTGTTTTTT,CSATGWTGELFF
TRBV20-1,TRBD1,few,TRBJ1-1,TGCAGTGCTAGTACGGGACAGGGGAACTATGAAGCTTTCTTT,CSASTGQGNYEAFF
TRBV6-5,TRBD1,.,TRBJ1-6,TGTGCCAGCTACACAGGGGATAATTCACCCCTCCACTTT,CASYTGDNSPLHF
TRBV2,.,once,TRBJ2-2,TGTGCCAGCAGGCGGGCGGCCGTACCTAACACCGGGGAGCTGTTTTTT,CASRRAAVPNTGELFF
TRBV19,TRBD1,.,TRBJ1-2,TGTGCCAGCCAGGAGGGGACAGCTAACTATGGCTACACCTTC,CASQEGTANYGYTF
TRBV9,TRBD1,.,TRBJ2-2,TGTGCCAGCAGCCCCCGACAGGGGTCTCTTGCCGGGGAGCTGTTTTTT,CASSPRQGSLAGELFF
TRBV27,.,.,TRBJ1-6,TGTGCCAGCAGTATACAGGCGAATTCACCCCTCCACTTT,CASSIQANSPLHF
TRBV9,.,.,TRBJ1-5,TGTGCCAGCAGCCCTACGGAGGGGAAGAGTGACCCCCAGCATTTT,CASSPTEGKSDPQHF
TRBV5-4,TRBD2,.,TRBJ2-2,TGTGCCAGCAGCCCCCTGGGGGGGGTCGCGAACACCGGGGAGCTGTTTTTT,CASSPLGGVANTGELFF
TRBV19,TRBD2,.,TRBJ2-1,TGTGCCAGTAGTATGACTAGCGGGGTCAATGAGCAGTTCTTC,CASSMTSGVNEQFF
TRBV5-1,.,.,TRBJ2-6,TGCGCCAGCAGCTTGGATTACAGGGTCAGAGGGGCCAACGTCCTGACTTTC,CASSLDYRVRGANVLTF
TRBV5-1,TRBD1,.,TRBJ1-1,TGCGCCAGCAGCCAGAGTACAGGGGGTGACACTGAAGCTTTCTTT,CASSQSTGGDTEAFF
TRBV6-5,.,.,TRBJ2-1,TGTGCCAGCAGTTACAAGCTTACGAGGGAGCAGTTCTTC,CASSYKLTREQFF
TRBV5-6,.,.,TRBJ1-2,TGTGCCAGCAGCATCAGGGGAAACTATGGCTACACCTTC,CASSIRGNYGYTF
TRBV6-5,.,.,TRBJ2-1,TGTGCCAGCAGGAGGAGCATCAATGAGCAGTTCTTC,CASRRSINEQFF
TRBV6-2/TRBV6-3,TRBD2,.,TRBJ2-4,TGTGCCAGCACCCCTACGGGAGGGAGGGTTAACATTCAGTACTTC,CASTPTGGRVNIQYF
TRBV7-8,.,.,TRBJ1-1,TGTGCCAGCAGCCGTAGGCAGGGAGAAGCTTTCTTT,CASSRRQGEAFF
TRBV7-9,TRBD1,.,TRBJ2-4,TGTGCCAGCAGCCCTCGGGACAGTCTAAACATTCAGTACTTC,CASSPRDSLNIQYF
TRBV4-2,.,.,TRBJ2-7,TGTGCCAGCAGCCAGGGGATGGACAACACCTACGAGCAGTACTTC,CASSQGMDNTYEQYF
TRBV7-2,TRBD2,.,TRBJ2-7,TGTGCCAGCAGTAACGTGCGGGGGGCAAGGCAGTACTTC,CASSNVRGARQYF
TRBV3-1/TRBV3-2,.,.,TRBJ2-2,TGTGCCAGCAGCCAAGCTCTAGTTGCGGTAGCCGGGGAGCTGTTTTTT,CASSQALVAVAGELFF